These T cell receptor beta chains were read from a single sample in a study of CD8 T cells in ankylosing spondylitis. TCRdb re-analysed the 5' RACE reads in MiXCR, keeping a single row per CDR3 protein. The data hold 160,000 or so distinct CDR3 sequences, with approximately 9% observed a single time. The sequencing sample was made of blood, either unsorted or a sorted T cell fraction (not recorded which). The source of these receptors is a female donor with ankylosing spondylitis or in good health (not recorded which). Both conserved end residues are trimmed from each CDR3. Fields, in order: J gene, V gene, CDR3 protein.

TRBJ2-6 | TRBV27 | ASSGGTDLISGANVLT
TRBJ2-7 | TRBV20-1 | SARGGGHEQY
TRBJ2-7 | TRBV3-1 | ASSPEDGYEQY
TRBJ2-3 | TRBV24-1 | ATSGGGNTDTQY
TRBJ2-7 | TRBV6-2/TRBV6-3 | ASKKESPYEQY
TRBJ2-7 | TRBV7-6 | ASSLASGPSYEQY
TRBJ2-3 | TRBV27 | ASSLDGTSTDTQY
TRBJ1-2 | TRBV9 | ASSVDLRWDREWYGYT
TRBJ2-7 | TRBV2 | ASSGESYEQY
TRBJ2-5 | TRBV25-1 | ASSFNIKTQY
TRBJ2-1 | TRBV6-5 | ASRLTSGRSNEQF